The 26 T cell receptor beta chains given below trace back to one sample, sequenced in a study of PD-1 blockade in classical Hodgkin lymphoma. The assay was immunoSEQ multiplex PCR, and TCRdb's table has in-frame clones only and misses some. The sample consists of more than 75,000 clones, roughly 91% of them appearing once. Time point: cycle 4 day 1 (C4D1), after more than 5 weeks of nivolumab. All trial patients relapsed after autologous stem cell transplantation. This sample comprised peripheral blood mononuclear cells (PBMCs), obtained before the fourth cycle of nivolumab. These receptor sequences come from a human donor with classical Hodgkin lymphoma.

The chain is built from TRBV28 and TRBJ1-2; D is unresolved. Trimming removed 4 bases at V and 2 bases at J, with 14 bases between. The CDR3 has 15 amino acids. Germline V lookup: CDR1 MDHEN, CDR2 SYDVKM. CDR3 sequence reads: CASSSSPGSNYGYTF. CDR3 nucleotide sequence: TGTGCCAGCAGTTCCAGCCCGGGGTCGAACTATGGCTACACCTTC.

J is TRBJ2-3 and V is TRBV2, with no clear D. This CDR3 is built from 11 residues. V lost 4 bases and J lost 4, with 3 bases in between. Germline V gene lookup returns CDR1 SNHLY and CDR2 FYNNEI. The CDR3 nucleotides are TGTGCCAGCAGTGTTTCAGATACGCAGTATTTT. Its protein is CASSVSDTQYF.

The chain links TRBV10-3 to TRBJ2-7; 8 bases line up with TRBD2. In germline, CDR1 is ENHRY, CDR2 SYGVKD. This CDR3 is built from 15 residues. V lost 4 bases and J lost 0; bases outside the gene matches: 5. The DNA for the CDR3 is TGTGCCATCAGTGCAAGCGGGAGTGGCTCCTACGAGCAGTACTTC. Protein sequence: CAISASGSGSYEQYF.

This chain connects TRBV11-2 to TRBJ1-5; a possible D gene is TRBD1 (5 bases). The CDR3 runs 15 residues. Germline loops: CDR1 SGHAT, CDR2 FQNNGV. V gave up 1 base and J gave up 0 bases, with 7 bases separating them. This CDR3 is CASSLAGFSNQPQHF. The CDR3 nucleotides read TGTGCCAGCAGCTTAGCAGGGTTTAGCAATCAGCCCCAGCATTTT.

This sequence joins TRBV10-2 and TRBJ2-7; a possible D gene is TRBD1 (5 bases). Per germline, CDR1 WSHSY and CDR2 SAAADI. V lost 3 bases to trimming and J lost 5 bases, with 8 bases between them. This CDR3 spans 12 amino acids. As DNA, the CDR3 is TGCGCCAGCAGTGAATCCAGGGACGAGCAGTACTTC. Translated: CASSESRDEQYF.

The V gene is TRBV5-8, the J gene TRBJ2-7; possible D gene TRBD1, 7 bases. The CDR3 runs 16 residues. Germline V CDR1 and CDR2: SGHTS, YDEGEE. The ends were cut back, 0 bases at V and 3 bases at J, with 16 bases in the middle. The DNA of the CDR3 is TGTGCCAGCAGCTTGGATGGAGGGGACAGTTACTACGAGCAGTACTTC. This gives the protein CASSLDGGDSYYEQYF.

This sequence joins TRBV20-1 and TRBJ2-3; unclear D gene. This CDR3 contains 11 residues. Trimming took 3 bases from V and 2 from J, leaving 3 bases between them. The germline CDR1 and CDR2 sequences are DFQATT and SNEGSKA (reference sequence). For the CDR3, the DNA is TGCAGTGCTAGGGCCACAGATACGCAGTATTTT. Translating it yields CSARATDTQYF.

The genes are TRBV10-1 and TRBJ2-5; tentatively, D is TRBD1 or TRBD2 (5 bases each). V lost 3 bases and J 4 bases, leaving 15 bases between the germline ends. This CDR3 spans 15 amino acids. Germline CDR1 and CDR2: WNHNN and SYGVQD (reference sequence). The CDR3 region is CASSDPGRGRETQYF. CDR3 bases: TGCGCCAGCAGTGATCCGGGACGGGGTAGAGAGACCCAGTACTTC.

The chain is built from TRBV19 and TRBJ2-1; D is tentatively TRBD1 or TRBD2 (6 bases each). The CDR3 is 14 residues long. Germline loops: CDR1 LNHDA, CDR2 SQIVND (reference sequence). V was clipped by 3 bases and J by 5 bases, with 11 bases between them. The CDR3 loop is CASSITGRNNEQFF. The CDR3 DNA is TGTGCCAGTAGTATCACAGGGAGGAACAATGAGCAGTTCTTC.

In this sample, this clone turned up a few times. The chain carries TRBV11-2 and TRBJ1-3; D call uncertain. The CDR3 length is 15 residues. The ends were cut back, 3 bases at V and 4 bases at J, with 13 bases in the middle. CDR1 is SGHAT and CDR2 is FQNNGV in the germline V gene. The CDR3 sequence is CASSLGTFLGNTIYF. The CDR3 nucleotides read TGTGCCAGCAGCTTGGGAACCTTTCTGGGAAACACCATATATTTT.

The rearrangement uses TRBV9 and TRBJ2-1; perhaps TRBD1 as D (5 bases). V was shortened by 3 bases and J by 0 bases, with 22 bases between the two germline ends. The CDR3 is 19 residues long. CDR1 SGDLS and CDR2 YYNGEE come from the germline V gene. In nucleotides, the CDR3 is TGTGCCAGCAGCGCCCAGGGAAGTAGAGCTTCGAGCTCCTACAATGAGCAGTTCTTC. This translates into CASSAQGSRASSSYNEQFF.

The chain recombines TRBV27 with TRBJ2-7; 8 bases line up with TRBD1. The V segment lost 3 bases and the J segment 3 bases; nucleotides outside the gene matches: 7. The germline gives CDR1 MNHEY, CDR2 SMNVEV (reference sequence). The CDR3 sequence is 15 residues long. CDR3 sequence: CASSFLTGGDYEQYF. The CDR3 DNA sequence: TGTGCCAGCAGTTTCTTAACAGGGGGAGACTACGAGCAGTACTTC.

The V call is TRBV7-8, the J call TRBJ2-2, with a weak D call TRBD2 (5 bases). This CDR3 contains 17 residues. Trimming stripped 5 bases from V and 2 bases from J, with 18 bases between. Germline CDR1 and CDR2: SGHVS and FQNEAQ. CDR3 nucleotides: TGTGCCAGCAGCCAGCTTAGGCGAGCGGAAAACACCGGGGAGCTGTTTTTT. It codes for CASSQLRRAENTGELFF.

This CDR3 reads CASSYPTRGSYEQYF. CDR3 coding DNA: TGTGCCAGCAGTTACCCGACAAGAGGATCCTACGAGCAGTACTTC. The gene calls are TRBV6-5 and TRBJ2-7; D gene uncertain. The germline CDR1 and CDR2 sequences are MNHEY and SVGAGI. V dropped 2 bases and J dropped 1 base, with 12 bases sitting between them. The CDR3 consists of 15 residues.

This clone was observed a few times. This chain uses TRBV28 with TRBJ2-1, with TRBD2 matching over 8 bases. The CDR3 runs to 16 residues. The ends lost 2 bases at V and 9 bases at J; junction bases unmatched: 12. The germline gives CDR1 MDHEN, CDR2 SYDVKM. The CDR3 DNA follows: TGTGCCAGCAGTTTAATTTTTAGCGGGAATGAGGCTGAGCAGTTCTTC. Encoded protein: CASSLIFSGNEAEQFF.

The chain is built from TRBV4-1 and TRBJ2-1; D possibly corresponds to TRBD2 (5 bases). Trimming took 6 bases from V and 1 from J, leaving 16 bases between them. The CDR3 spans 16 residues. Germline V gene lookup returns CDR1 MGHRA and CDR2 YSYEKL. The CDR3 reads CASSHLSAVSYNEQFF. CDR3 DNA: TGCGCCAGCAGTCATCTTTCAGCGGTGTCCTACAATGAGCAGTTCTTC.

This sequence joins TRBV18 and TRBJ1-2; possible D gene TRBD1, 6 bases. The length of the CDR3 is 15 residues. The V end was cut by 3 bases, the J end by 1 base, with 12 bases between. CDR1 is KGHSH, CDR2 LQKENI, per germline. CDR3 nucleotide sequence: TGTGCCAGCTCACCGAGACAGGAAATTAACTATGGCTACACCTTC. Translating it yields CASSPRQEINYGYTF.

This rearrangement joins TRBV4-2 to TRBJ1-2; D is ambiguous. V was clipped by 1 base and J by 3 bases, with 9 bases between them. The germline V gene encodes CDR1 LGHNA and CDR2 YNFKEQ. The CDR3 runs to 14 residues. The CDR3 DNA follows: TGTGCCAGCAGCCAAGGACCGTACGACTATGGCTACACCTTC. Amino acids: CASSQGPYDYGYTF.

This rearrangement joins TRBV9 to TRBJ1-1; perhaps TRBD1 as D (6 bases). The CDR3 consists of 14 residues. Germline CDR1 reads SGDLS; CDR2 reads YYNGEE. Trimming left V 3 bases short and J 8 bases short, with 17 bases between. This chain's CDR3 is CASSATGGGLEAFF. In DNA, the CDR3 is TGTGCCAGCAGCGCGACAGGTGGCGGGCTGGAAGCTTTCTTT.

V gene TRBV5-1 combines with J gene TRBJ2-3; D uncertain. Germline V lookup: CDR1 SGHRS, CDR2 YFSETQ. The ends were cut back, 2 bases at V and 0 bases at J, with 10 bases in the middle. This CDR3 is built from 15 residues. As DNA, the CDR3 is TGCGCCAGCAGCTTTGACTCAGCTAGCACAGATACGCAGTATTTT. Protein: CASSFDSASTDTQYF.

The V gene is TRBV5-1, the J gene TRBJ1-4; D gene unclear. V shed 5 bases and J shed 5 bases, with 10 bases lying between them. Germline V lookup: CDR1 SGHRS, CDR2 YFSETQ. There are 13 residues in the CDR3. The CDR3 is CASRTDMNEKLFF. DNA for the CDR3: TGCGCCAGCAGGACCGACATGAATGAAAAACTGTTTTTT. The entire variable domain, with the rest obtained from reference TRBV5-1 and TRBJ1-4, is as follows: KAGVTQTPRYLIKTRGQQVTLSCSPISGHRSVSWYQQTPGQGLQFLFEYFSETQRNKGNFPGRFSGRQFSNSRSEMNVSTLELGDSALYLCASRTDMNEKLFFGSGTQLSVL.

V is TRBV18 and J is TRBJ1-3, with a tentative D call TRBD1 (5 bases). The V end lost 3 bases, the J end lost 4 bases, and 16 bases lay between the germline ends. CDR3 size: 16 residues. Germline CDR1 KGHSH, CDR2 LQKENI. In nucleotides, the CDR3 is TGTGCCAGCTCACCGGAATCCGGGGCGTCCGGAAACACCATATATTTT. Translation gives CASSPESGASGNTIYF.

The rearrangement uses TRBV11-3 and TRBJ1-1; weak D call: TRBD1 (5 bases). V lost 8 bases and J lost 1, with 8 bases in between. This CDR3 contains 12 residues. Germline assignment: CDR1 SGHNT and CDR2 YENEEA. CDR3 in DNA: TGTGCCAGCGGGGGACGGAACACTGAAGCTTTCTTT. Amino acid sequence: CASGGRNTEAFF.

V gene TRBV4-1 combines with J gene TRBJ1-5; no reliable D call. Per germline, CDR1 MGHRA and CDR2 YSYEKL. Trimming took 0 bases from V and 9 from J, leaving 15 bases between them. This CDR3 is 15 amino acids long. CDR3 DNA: TGCGCCAGCAGCCAAGATAGCAGCTTAAGGGCGCCCCAGCATTTT. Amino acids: CASSQDSSLRAPQHF.

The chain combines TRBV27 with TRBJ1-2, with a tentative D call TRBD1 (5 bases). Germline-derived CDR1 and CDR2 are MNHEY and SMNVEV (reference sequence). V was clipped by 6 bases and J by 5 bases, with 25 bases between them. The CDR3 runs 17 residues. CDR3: CASRELQGLSEWYGYTF. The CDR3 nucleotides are TGTGCCAGCAGAGAGTTGCAGGGTCTTAGCGAATGGTATGGCTACACCTTC.

As DNA, the CDR3 is TGTGCCAGCAGTCGCGACGCGGAGACCCAGTACTTC. Its protein is CASSRDAETQYF. The chain uses TRBV9 and TRBJ2-5, with unresolved D. This CDR3 is 12 amino acids long. Trimming shortened V by 5 bases and J by 5 bases, and 10 bases separated the two germline ends. Germline values: CDR1 SGDLS, CDR2 YYNGEE. The variable domain in full, with the rest retrieved from reference TRBV9 and TRBJ2-5, is DSGVTQTPKHLITATGQRVTLRCSPRSGDLSVYWYQQSLDQGLQFLIQYYNGEERAKGNILERFSAQQFPDLHSELNLSSLELGDSALYFCASSRDAETQYFGPGTRLLVL.